This T cell receptor beta chain was recovered during a study of blood T cells in healthy people across ages. Germline V gives CDR1 SGHAT, CDR2 FQNNGV. The CDR3 extends over 14 amino acids. V lost 8 bases, J lost 4 bases, and 17 bases lay in between. A second about 6 to 12 cycle PCR used barcoded and J-beta primers. TCRdb used MiXCR to reprocess the 5' RACE reads, holding one entry per CDR3 protein. Altogether 1,500,000 or so distinct CDR3 sequences are present, around 40% being singletons, with the ten largest covering about 4%. V is TRBV11-2 and J is TRBJ1-2; D gene unclear. Material for sequencing was blood. This TCR derives from a woman aged 18-30 years in good health. In DNA form, the CDR3 reads TGTGCCAGCTCCCCTGAATGGGCGGGCTATGGCTACACCTTC. It encodes CASSPEWAGYGYTF.